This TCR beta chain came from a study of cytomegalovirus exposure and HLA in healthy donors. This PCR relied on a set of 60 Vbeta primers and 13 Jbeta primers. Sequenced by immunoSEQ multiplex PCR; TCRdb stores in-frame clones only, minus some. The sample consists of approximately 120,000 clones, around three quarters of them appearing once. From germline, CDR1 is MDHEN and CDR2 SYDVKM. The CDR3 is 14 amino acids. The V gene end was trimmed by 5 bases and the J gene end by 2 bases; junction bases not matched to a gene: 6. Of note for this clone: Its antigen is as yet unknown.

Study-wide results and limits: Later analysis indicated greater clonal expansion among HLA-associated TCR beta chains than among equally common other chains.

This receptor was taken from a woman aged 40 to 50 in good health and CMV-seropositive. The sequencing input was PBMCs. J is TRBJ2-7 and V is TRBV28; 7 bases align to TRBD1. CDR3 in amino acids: CASSVHQGAYEQYF. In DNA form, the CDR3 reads TGTGCCAGCAGTGTCCACCAGGGGGCCTACGAGCAGTACTTC.